Following are 13 T cell receptor beta chains from one sample sequenced in a study of blood T cell repertoires in COVID-19. Clones were read by immunoSEQ multiplex PCR, and TCRdb kept only the in-frame ones, dropping some. The table includes some 500,000 clones, 88% detected once. Sample: PBMCs or T cells enriched from blood (not recorded which). Receptors were obtained from a woman aged 35 to 49 who had recovered from COVID-19.

A few counts support this clone. The V and J genes are TRBV4-3 and TRBJ2-7; 11 bases fit TRBD2. Per the germline V gene, CDR1 is LGHNA and CDR2 is YSLEER. Trimming took 6 bases from V and 3 from J; bases not matched to a gene: 4. CDR3 size: 14 residues. This chain's CDR3 is CASSASGGYYEQYF. The CDR3 DNA reads as TGCGCCAGCAGTGCTAGCGGGGGGTACTACGAGCAGTACTTC.

This sequence joins TRBV19 and TRBJ2-7; TRBD1 matches 9 bases. CDR1 is LNHDA, CDR2 SQIVND, per germline (reference sequence). The CDR3 loop spans 16 amino acids. Losses at the gene ends were 5 bases for V and 4 bases for J; bases not matched to a gene: 12. CDR3 region: CASSPIGQGQYYEQYF. CDR3 DNA sequence: TGTGCCAGTAGTCCGATCGGACAGGGGCAGTATTACGAGCAGTACTTC.

This clone was recorded only once. The V gene is TRBV5-8, the J gene TRBJ2-7; possibly TRBD2 for D (5 bases). This CDR3 has 10 amino acids. CDR1 is SGHTS and CDR2 is YDEGEE in the germline V gene. Trimming stripped 1 base from V and 12 bases from J, with 8 bases between. This CDR3 reads CASSLRDRYF. CDR3 bases: TGTGCCAGCAGCTTGCGGGATCGGTACTTC.

The chain recombines TRBV4-2 with TRBJ2-3, with TRBD2 matching over 9 bases. The V gene's germline CDR1 is LGHNA and CDR2 YNFKEQ. The trim removed 0 bases at V and 4 bases at J, leaving 8 bases unmatched. The CDR3 length is 17 residues. CDR3 region: CASSQDGLAGPPDTQYF. Written as DNA, the CDR3 is TGTGCCAGCAGCCAAGATGGTCTAGCGGGGCCCCCAGATACGCAGTATTTT.

This clone was seen just once. The V and J genes are TRBV4-1 and TRBJ2-7, with TRBD2 identical over 9 bases. J lost 4 bases, V lost 5 bases, and 6 bases had no gene match. This CDR3 has 14 residues. The germline CDR1 and CDR2 sequences are MGHRA and YSYEKL. CDR3 in DNA: TGCGCCAGCAGCTTTATAGCGGGAGCATACGAGCAGTACTTC. Translated, it gives CASSFIAGAYEQYF.

This chain connects TRBV4-3 to TRBJ2-1, with TRBD2 matching 8 bases. CDR1 is LGHNA, CDR2 YSLEER, per germline. The CDR3 is 15 amino acids. V lost 1 base to trimming and J lost 4 bases; unmatched junction nucleotides: 3. The CDR3 reads CASSQALAAYNEQFF. CDR3 DNA sequence: TGCGCCAGCAGCCAAGCACTAGCGGCGTACAATGAGCAGTTCTTC.

The chain combines TRBV6-1 with TRBJ2-3; TRBD2 matches 9 bases. Germline assignment: CDR1 MNHNS and CDR2 SASEGT. This CDR3 contains 17 residues. The V gene end was trimmed by 3 bases and the J gene end by 1 base; junction bases not matched to a gene: 8. The CDR3 spells CASSDPTGLAGTDTQYF. The CDR3 DNA reads TGTGCCAGCAGTGATCCCACGGGACTAGCAGGCACAGATACGCAGTATTTT.

The rearrangement uses TRBV11-3 and TRBJ2-7, with a tentative D call TRBD1 (6 bases). The CDR3 is 16 residues long. CDR1 is SGHNT, CDR2 YENEEA, per germline. V lost 5 bases and J 0 bases, leaving 17 bases between the germline ends. The CDR3 sequence is CASSRRTDPSSYEQYF. The CDR3 DNA reads as TGTGCCAGCAGCCGGAGGACAGACCCGAGCTCCTACGAGCAGTACTTC. Drawing the rest from reference TRBV11-3 and TRBJ2-7, the complete variable domain is EAGVVQSPRYKIIEKKQPVAFWCNPISGHNTLYWYLQNLGQGPELLIRYENEEAVDDSQLPKDRFSAERLKGVDSTLKIQPAELGDSAVYLCASSRRTDPSSYEQYFGPGTRLTVT.

The gene calls are TRBV7-9 and TRBJ2-5, with D tentatively TRBD1 (6 bases). The V end was cut by 3 bases, the J end by 4 bases, with 18 bases between. CDR1 SEHNR and CDR2 FQNEAQ come from the germline V gene (reference sequence). This CDR3 is 16 amino acids long. CDR3: CASSLEAGARGETQYF. The CDR3 DNA reads TGTGCCAGCAGCTTGGAAGCAGGGGCACGGGGAGAGACCCAGTACTTC.

The chain joins TRBV7-9 to TRBJ1-2; 7 nucleotides agree with TRBD1. This CDR3 region has 15 residues. In germline, CDR1 is SEHNR, CDR2 FQNEAQ (reference sequence). Germline trimming cut 4 bases from V and 4 bases from J; bases unmatched to any gene: 9. The CDR3: CASSSTGAFGYGYTF. CDR3 nucleotide sequence: TGTGCCAGCAGCTCTACAGGGGCATTTGGCTATGGCTACACCTTC.

This clone has only one observation. The chain recombines TRBV18 with TRBJ1-3; D not resolved. The CDR3 length is 17 residues. Germline V gene data show CDR1 as KGHSH and CDR2 as LQKENI. V was shortened by 3 bases and J by 2 bases, with 17 bases between the two germline ends. The CDR3 region is CASSPPPGKTTGNTIYF. The CDR3 coding sequence is TGTGCCAGCTCACCCCCCCCGGGGAAAACTACTGGAAACACCATATATTTT.

The rearrangement joins TRBV28 to TRBJ1-2; perhaps TRBD1 as D (5 bases). Trimming took off 4 bases at V and 3 bases at J, with 12 bases between the two ends. CDR1 MDHEN and CDR2 SYDVKM come from the germline V gene. There are 14 residues in the CDR3. The CDR3 loop reads CASSSPSGDYGYTF. DNA for the CDR3: TGTGCCAGCAGTTCCCCGTCGGGGGACTATGGCTACACCTTC.

The genes are TRBV7-2 and TRBJ2-3, with D perhaps matching TRBD2 (5 bases). This CDR3 is 13 amino acids long. Trimming stripped 3 bases from V and 2 bases from J, with 6 bases between. Germline CDR1 and CDR2: SGHTA and FQGNSA. The DNA of the CDR3 is TGTGCCAGCAGCTTGGGAGTCACAGATACGCAGTATTTT. Amino acids: CASSLGVTDTQYF.